This T cell receptor (beta chain) was recovered during a study of cytomegalovirus exposure and HLA in healthy donors. Germline CDR1 is SGDLS and CDR2 is YYNGEE. CDR3 size: 13 residues. V shed 0 bases and J shed 4 bases, with 6 bases lying between them. The PCR ran on 60 Vbeta and 13 Jbeta primers. Original processing notes: In a later analysis, the count reached 80 million or so unique TCR beta chains, with about 9.9 million shared. This table comes from immunoSEQ multiplex PCR, and its TCRdb copy is limited to in-frame clones, with some not included. V, J and clone size are those of that table, while D and trimming were read from the DNA. The sample holds around 140,000 clones.

Material: PBMCs. This receptor was taken from a woman aged 40-49 years in good health and CMV-seropositive. V usage is TRBV9 and J usage is TRBJ2-3; TRBD2 might be the D (5 bases). The CDR3 region has the DNA TGTGCCAGCAGCGTAGTTAGCGCAGATACGCAGTATTTT. Protein product: CASSVVSADTQYF.